Listed below are T cell receptor beta chains from one sample, sequenced in a study of OX40 agonist ivuxolimab in advanced cancers. TCRdb's table, derived via immunoSEQ multiplex PCR, lists solely in-frame clones and lacks some. Here the sample spans about 100,000 clones, about 91% being singletons. The sequences come from CD4+ or CD8+ T cells sorted from blood, collected in a trial of the OX40 agonist ivuxolimab. Receptor source: an adult with an advanced solid tumor such as melanoma, head and neck, liver or kidney cancer. The CDR3 runs from the conserved cysteine through the conserved F or W. Rows give clone size only sometimes, using once, few, many, or a class for an expanded clone.

V,J,size,CDR3
TRBV5-6,TRBJ2-7,-,CASSLDPSIIYEQYF
TRBV5-1,TRBJ2-1,-,CASSLENSGNEQFF
TRBV6-5,TRBJ1-4,-,CASRGTATNEKLFF
TRBV15,TRBJ2-1,-,CATSPGRVAHNEQFF
TRBV6-1,TRBJ2-5,-,CASSSSGRGEKTQYF
TRBV7-2,TRBJ1-3,-,CASSFSGNTIYF
TRBV11-3,TRBJ1-3,few,CASSSASSGNTIYF
TRBV9,TRBJ2-1,-,CASSVAGKLLAGGRSYNEQFF
TRBV7-2,TRBJ1-1,-,CASSLVQNTEAFF
TRBV5-6,TRBJ2-5,-,CASSSFLSGKQETQYF
TRBV29-1,TRBJ2-3,-,CSVVVPQGTDTQYF
TRBV6-6,TRBJ2-7,-,CASSADRASSYEQYF
TRBV6-5,TRBJ2-2,-,CASSQLTSRELFF
TRBV15,TRBJ2-7,-,CATSRDRTDFYEQYF